This T cell receptor beta chain was recovered during a study of blood T cells in healthy people across ages. V lost 2 bases, J lost 11 bases, and 10 bases lay in between. The CDR3 has 12 amino acids. The sample holds a few counts of this clonotype. Next came a second PCR, run for roughly 6 to 11 cycles, which used a sample-barcoded 5' primer along with a J-beta primer mix. One entry per CDR3 protein, called by TCRdb with MiXCR from the 5' RACE reads. The table shows more than 550,000 distinct CDR3 sequences, with roughly 20% occurring only once. Sample: blood. The origin of this receptor is a man in his sixties or seventies in good health. The chain employs TRBV12-3 or TRBV12-4 and TRBJ1-5; D unclear. CDR3 amino acids: CASSLRSLAQHF. CDR3 sequence (DNA): TGTGCCAGCAGTTTACGGTCTCTGGCCCAGCATTTT.